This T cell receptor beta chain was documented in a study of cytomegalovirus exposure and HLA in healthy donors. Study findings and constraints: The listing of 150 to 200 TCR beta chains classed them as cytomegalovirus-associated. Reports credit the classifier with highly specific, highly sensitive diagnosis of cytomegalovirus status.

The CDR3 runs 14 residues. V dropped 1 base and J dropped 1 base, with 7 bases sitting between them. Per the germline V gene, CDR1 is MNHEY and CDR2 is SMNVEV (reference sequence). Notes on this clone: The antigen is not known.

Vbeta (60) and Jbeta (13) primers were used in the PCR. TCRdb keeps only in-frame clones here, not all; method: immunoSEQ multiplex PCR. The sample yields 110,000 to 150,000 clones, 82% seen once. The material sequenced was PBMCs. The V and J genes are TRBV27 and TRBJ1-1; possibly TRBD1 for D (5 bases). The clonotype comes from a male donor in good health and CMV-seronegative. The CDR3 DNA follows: TGTGCCAGCAGTTTATATGGGGCGAACACTGAAGCTTTCTTT. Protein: CASSLYGANTEAFF.